One and the same sample provided the 17 T cell receptor beta chains below, sequenced in a study of blood T cell repertoires in COVID-19. Assay used: immunoSEQ multiplex PCR; TCRdb lists only in-frame clones, some missing. The sample includes 380,000 or so clones, over 75% of them seen just once. The sequenced sample consisted of PBMCs or T cells enriched from blood (not recorded which). Receptors were obtained from a woman in her thirties or forties with acute COVID-19.

This rearrangement joins TRBV11-2 to TRBJ2-7; D remains ambiguous. The length of the CDR3 is 14 residues. Trimming cost V 1 base and J 2 bases, with 9 bases left between them. The V gene's germline CDR1 is SGHAT and CDR2 FQNNGV. CDR3 sequence: CASSLVDGPYEQYF. As DNA, the CDR3 is TGTGCCAGCAGCTTAGTAGATGGGCCCTACGAGCAGTACTTC.

The J gene is TRBJ1-1, the V gene TRBV7-9, with unresolved D. CDR1 SEHNR and CDR2 FQNEAQ come from the germline V gene (reference sequence). This CDR3 is 14 amino acids long. Deletions cut 1 base from V and 3 bases from J, with 9 bases between. The CDR3 loop reads CASSLGFIYTEAFF. CDR3 DNA: TGTGCCAGCAGCTTAGGTTTTATATACACTGAAGCTTTCTTT. Using reference TRBV7-9 and TRBJ1-1 for the parts outside the CDR3, the full variable domain is DTGVSQNPRHKITKRGQNVTFRCDPISEHNRLYWYRQTLGQGPEFLTYFQNEAQLEKSRLLSDRFSAERPKGSFSTLEIQRTEQGDSAMYLCASSLGFIYTEAFFGQGTRLTVV.

This rearrangement joins TRBV29-1 to TRBJ2-1; TRBD2 aligns across 14 bases. The CDR3 runs 15 residues. Germline CDR1 and CDR2: SQVTM and ANQGSEA. V gave up 3 bases and J gave up 9 bases; unmatched junction bases: 7. CDR3 sequence reads: CSVEVPGLAGAEQFF. In nucleotides, the CDR3 is TGCAGCGTTGAGGTACCGGGACTAGCGGGGGCTGAGCAGTTCTTC.

This chain links TRBV5-6 with TRBJ2-1; 8 nucleotides agree with TRBD1. There are 12 residues in the CDR3. V lost 4 bases, J lost 6 bases, and 0 bases stayed unmatched. Germline CDR1 reads SGHDT; CDR2 reads YYEEEE. The CDR3 spells CASSQGANEQFF. In DNA form, the CDR3 reads TGTGCCAGCAGCCAGGGGGCCAATGAGCAGTTCTTC.

V is TRBV7-6 and J is TRBJ2-1, with 9 bases identical to TRBD2. V was clipped by 5 bases and J by 5 bases; unmatched bases: 13. Germline CDR1 is SGHVS and CDR2 is FNYEAQ. This CDR3 comprises 17 residues. The CDR3 is CASSPKPGLAGNNEQFF. In DNA form, the CDR3 reads TGTGCCAGCAGCCCAAAACCGGGACTAGCTGGCAACAATGAGCAGTTCTTC.

This clone was picked up one time. The rearrangement links TRBV2 to TRBJ2-2; perhaps TRBD2 as D (6 bases). The length of the CDR3 is 14 residues. Trimming left V 6 bases short and J 1 base short, with 9 bases between. The germline gives CDR1 SNHLY, CDR2 FYNNEI. The CDR3 loop is CASRGTQNTGELFF. CDR3 nucleotides: TGTGCCAGCAGGGGGACTCAGAACACCGGGGAGCTGTTTTTT.

The CDR3 region is CASSERLGTAYSNQPQHF. The DNA of the CDR3 is TGTGCCAGCAGTGAACGGTTAGGGACAGCGTATAGCAATCAGCCCCAGCATTTT. The chain is built from TRBV6-1 and TRBJ1-5; TRBD1 agrees at 7 bases. CDR1 and CDR2 from the germline V gene are MNHNS and SASEGT. Trimming cost V 2 bases and J 0 bases; bases outside gene matches: 10. The CDR3 has 18 amino acids.

The CDR3 DNA reads TGCGCCAGCAGTTACGGGACAGGGAACGGCTACACCTTC. Translation: CASSYGTGNGYTF. This chain connects TRBV5-1 to TRBJ1-2; TRBD1 aligns across 9 bases. In germline, CDR1 is SGHRS, CDR2 YFSETQ. This CDR3 region has 13 residues. V lost 5 bases and J lost 8; bases outside the gene matches: 7.

The chain carries TRBV7-9 and TRBJ1-4, with a weak D call TRBD1 (5 bases). The CDR3 consists of 14 residues. V lost 1 base and J 8 bases, leaving 11 bases between the germline ends. CDR1 SEHNR and CDR2 FQNEAQ come from the germline V gene (reference sequence). Here the CDR3 reads CASSLDSGGEKLFF. The CDR3 DNA sequence: TGTGCCAGCAGCTTAGACAGCGGGGGGGAAAAACTGTTTTTT.

The chain uses TRBV15 and TRBJ2-1, with 7 bases fitting TRBD1. The CDR3 sequence is 17 residues long. The V segment lost 5 bases and the J segment 7 bases; nucleotides outside the gene matches: 17. CDR1 LNHNV and CDR2 YYDKDF come from the germline V gene (reference sequence). The CDR3 DNA reads TGTGCCACCAGCCGAGGGTCCACAGGGGAAGTCTGGAATGAGCAGTTCTTC. It yields the protein CATSRGSTGEVWNEQFF. Based on the CDR3 plus reference TRBV15 and TRBJ2-1, the full variable domain is DAMVIQNPRYQVTQFGKPVTLSCSQTLNHNVMYWYQQKSSQAPKLLFHYYDKDFNNEADTPDNFQSRRPNTSFCFLDIRSPGLGDTAMYLCATSRGSTGEVWNEQFFGPGTRLTVL.

The chain carries TRBV9 and TRBJ1-2; no firm D call. Trimming cost V 0 bases and J 0 bases, with 9 bases left between them. The CDR3 is made up of 15 amino acids. Germline loops: CDR1 SGDLS, CDR2 YYNGEE. For the CDR3, the DNA is TGTGCCAGCAGCGTAGGATCCTTAGCTAACTATGGCTACACCTTC. Its translation: CASSVGSLANYGYTF.

The genes are TRBV5-1 and TRBJ1-1; D may be TRBD1 (6 bases). Per germline, CDR1 SGHRS and CDR2 YFSETQ. This CDR3 comprises 14 residues. V was pared by 3 bases and J by 5 bases, with 14 bases between. CDR3 amino acids: CASSWRGEGTEAFF. The CDR3 bases are TGCGCCAGCAGCTGGAGGGGGGAGGGGACTGAAGCTTTCTTT.

The gene calls are TRBV30 and TRBJ1-2; the D is unclear. The V end lost 3 bases, the J end lost 3 bases, and 5 bases lay between the germline ends. The CDR3 contains 11 residues. Per germline, CDR1 GTSNPN and CDR2 SVGIG (reference sequence). The CDR3 reads CAWRQHYGYTF. CDR3 sequence (DNA): TGTGCCTGGAGACAGCACTATGGCTACACCTTC.

The J gene is TRBJ1-6, the V gene TRBV12-3 or TRBV12-4; D is undetermined. Deletions cut 6 bases from V and 7 bases from J, with 10 bases between. This CDR3 has 13 residues. Written as DNA, the CDR3 is TGTGCCAGCAGCCTAAGAGAGAATTCACCCCTCCACTTT. It codes for CASSLRENSPLHF.

The CDR3 region has the DNA TGTGCCAGCAGCTTAAGGCTAGCGGGGGGGCCGGATACGCAGTATTTT. Translating gives CASSLRLAGGPDTQYF. The chain uses TRBV7-9 and TRBJ2-3; 12 nucleotides align to TRBD2. The V segment lost 2 bases and the J segment 6 bases; nucleotides outside the gene matches: 6. This CDR3 has 16 amino acids. Germline CDR1 reads SEHNR; CDR2 reads FQNEAQ (reference sequence). Full variable domain (missing parts from reference TRBV7-9 and TRBJ2-3): DTGVSQNPRHKITKRGQNVTFRCDPISEHNRLYWYRQTLGQGPEFLTYFQNEAQLEKSRLLSDRFSAERPKGSFSTLEIQRTEQGDSAMYLCASSLRLAGGPDTQYFGPGTRLTVL.

The V gene is TRBV6-5, the J gene TRBJ2-1, with D perhaps matching TRBD2 (6 bases). This CDR3 comprises 12 residues. Germline V gives CDR1 MNHEY, CDR2 SVGAGI. V was clipped by 8 bases and J by 8 bases, with 13 bases between them. CDR3 in DNA: TGTGCCAGCGGGGGACTCATCGATGAGCAGTTCTTC. It encodes CASGGLIDEQFF.

A word on this clone: A much larger clone sits a single nucleotide away, making a read error possible. The sample has other DNA sequences that encode this CDR3 too. This CDR3 is CASSLGRSNTEAFF. In DNA, the CDR3 is TGTGCCAGCAGCTTAGGACGGAGTAACACCGAAGCTTTCTTT. V is TRBV11-2 and J is TRBJ1-1, with D hard to call. CDR1 SGHAT and CDR2 FQNNGV come from the germline V gene. The CDR3 extends over 14 amino acids.